The clone carrying this T cell receptor beta chain appeared many times. Its antigen is currently unknown. At the time of active disease, bone marrow was collected from every patient. This library used roughly 400 ng RNA and molecular barcoded adaptors spanning alpha/delta and beta/gamma chains. MiXCR, run by TCRdb on the reads, gives a single entry per CDR3 protein. The table records fewer than 45,000 distinct CDR3 sequences, over 9.5% of them present only once. This entry comes from a study of read filtering for tumor transcriptome and immune sequencing. About the research overall: Whole-transcriptome libraries were prepared after DNase treatment. Study-wide results and limits: Single-read clonotypes: roughly 82% of IR-seq clonotypes (about 3.5% of reads), 74.6% of RNA-seq clonotypes (under 50% of reads). IR-seq and RNA-seq agreed better without single-read clonotypes.

The material sequenced was a population of CD138-negative cells sorted from bone marrow. The sequence came from a donor at least 40 years old with multiple myeloma.

CDR3 coding DNA: TGTGCCAGCAGCCCCGAGGGTCAGCGGGGGGGATGGTTCTTC. It translates to CASSPEGQRGGWFF. The chain has TRBV11-2 and TRBJ2-1, with 10 bases that match TRBD2. The CDR3 is 14 amino acids. The germline CDR1 and CDR2 sequences are SGHAT and FQNNGV. V dropped 5 bases and J dropped 15; count of bases not matched to a gene: 13.